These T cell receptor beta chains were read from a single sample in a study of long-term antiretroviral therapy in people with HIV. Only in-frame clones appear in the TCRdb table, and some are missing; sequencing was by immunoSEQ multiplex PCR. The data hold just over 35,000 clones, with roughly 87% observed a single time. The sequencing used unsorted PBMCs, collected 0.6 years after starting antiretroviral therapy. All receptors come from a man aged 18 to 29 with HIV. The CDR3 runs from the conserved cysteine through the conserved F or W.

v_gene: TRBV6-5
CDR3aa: CASSTERGMGEQYF

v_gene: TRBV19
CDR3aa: CASSISGEQFF

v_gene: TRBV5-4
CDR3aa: CASSLGDTGSGANVLTF

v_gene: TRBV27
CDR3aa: CASSLRWGGGGAFGYTF

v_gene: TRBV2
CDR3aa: CASSPGQGFAYEQYF

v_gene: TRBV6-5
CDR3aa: CAKDRGPQPQHF

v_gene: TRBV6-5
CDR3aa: CASSYGAGGYEQYF

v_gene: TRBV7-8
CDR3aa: CASSFGSFTDTQYF

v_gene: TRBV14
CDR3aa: CASSQVLVGEQFF

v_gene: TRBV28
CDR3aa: CASSLYDRSYEQYF

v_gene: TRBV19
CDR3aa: CASSTLVGAGTGELFF

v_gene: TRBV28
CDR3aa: CASGGYTF

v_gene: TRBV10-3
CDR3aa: CAISERDRENTEAFF

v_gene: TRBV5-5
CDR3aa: CASSFSTDEQFF

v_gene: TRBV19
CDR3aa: CASSPGGGYGYTF

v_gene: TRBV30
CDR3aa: CAWSLQSGLVNNEQFF

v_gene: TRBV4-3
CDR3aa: CASSRGIRGGKQETQYF

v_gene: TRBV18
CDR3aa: CASSLLSLAKEETQYF

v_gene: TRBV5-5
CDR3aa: CASSLGPGGLRELFF

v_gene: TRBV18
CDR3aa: CASSPAGVRETQYF

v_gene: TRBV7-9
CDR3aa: CASSPDWEQFF

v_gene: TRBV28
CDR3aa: CASSSGGSGNTIYF

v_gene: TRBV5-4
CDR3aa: CASSPLSGRDEQFF

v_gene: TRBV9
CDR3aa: CASSFGDRYVPELFF

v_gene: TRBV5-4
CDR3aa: CASSLKRQGGEKLFF

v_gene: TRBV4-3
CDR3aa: CASSPQGGGGEKLFF

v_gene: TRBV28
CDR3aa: CASYKGTLPGELFF

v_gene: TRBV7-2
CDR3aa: CAEYLGADYEQYF

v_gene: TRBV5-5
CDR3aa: CASSFDLRPIGRVGYTF

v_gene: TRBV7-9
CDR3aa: CASSPGRRQEQFF

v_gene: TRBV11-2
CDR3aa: CASSSLPVDTQYF

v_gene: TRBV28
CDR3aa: CASSLRRGNQPQHF

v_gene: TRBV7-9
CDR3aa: CASTRTGGTLQETQYF

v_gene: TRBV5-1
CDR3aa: CATRQGLWADTQYF

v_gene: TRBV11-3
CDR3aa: CASSLGSGSHEQYF

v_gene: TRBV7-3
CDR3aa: CASSLMTSGNTDTQYF

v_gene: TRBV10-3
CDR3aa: CAIKPSWEGKNEQYF

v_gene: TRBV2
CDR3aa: CASRGGQGSQPQHF